This is a list of T cell receptor beta chains from one sample in a study of Graves' ophthalmopathy and Graves' hyperthyroidism. Each CDR3 protein is one row after TCRdb ran MiXCR on the multiplex PCR reads. The data hold around 1,200,000 distinct CDR3 sequences, with 35% to 40% observed a single time. Specimen: peripheral blood or thyroid tissue (not recorded which). These receptors were collected from an adult man with Graves' hyperthyroidism. Each CDR3 is given with its conserved first and last residue. A D gene is named only where the DNA matches it firmly. For some rows the clone size is stated as once, few or many, or as a class when expanded; others skip it.

clone_size j_call d_call v_call cdr3_nt cdr3_aa
many TRBJ2-5 TRBD2 TRBV4-1 TGCGCCAGCAGCCAGGTGTCTAGCGGGTGGGAGACCCAGTACTTC CASSQVSSGWETQYF
many TRBJ2-7 TRBD1 TRBV14 TGTGCCAGCAGCAAATCCGGGACAGGGCTTTCGTACGAGCAGTACTTC CASSKSGTGLSYEQYF
. TRBJ1-1 . TRBV12-3/TRBV12-4 TGTGCCAGCAGTTTTAGGGTGGCGGGGGGGACTGAAGCTTTCTTT CASSFRVAGGTEAFF
few TRBJ1-2 . TRBV12-3/TRBV12-4 TGTGCCAGCAGTTTACGGACCGAACGCTATGGCTACACCTTC CASSLRTERYGYTF
. TRBJ2-5 . TRBV2 TGTGCCAGCAGTTTGAGGGGTGATGCGGAGACCCAGTACTTC CASSLRGDAETQYF
. TRBJ2-5 . TRBV7-2 TGTGCCAGCAGCTTAGCGGACAAGGGGCAGCCCCAGTACTTC CASSLADKGQPQYF
few TRBJ1-2 . TRBV20-1 TGCAGTGCTAGAGATACCAGAGCCTATGGCTACACCTTC CSARDTRAYGYTF
. TRBJ1-5 . TRBV10-3 TGTGCCATCGGAGAATCAGGGAGTCAGCCCCAGCATTTT CAIGESGSQPQHF
. TRBJ2-7 . TRBV7-6 TGTGCCAGCTCACCTCCGACAGCAACCTACGAGCAGTACTTC CASSPPTATYEQYF
. TRBJ2-7 . TRBV4-1 TGCGCCAGCAGCCAAGATGGAGGGTTGCAGTACTTC CASSQDGGLQYF
many TRBJ2-7 . TRBV20-1 TGCAGTGTAGGGACTGCATACGAGCAGTACTTC CSVGTAYEQYF
many TRBJ1-1 . TRBV13 TGTGCCAGCAGCATATTTAGTTATTTGGACACTGAAGCTTTCTTT CASSIFSYLDTEAFF
. TRBJ1-3 . TRBV5-6 TGTGCCAGCAGCTTCTTGACGAGGAACACCATATATTTT CASSFLTRNTIYF
many TRBJ1-5 TRBD1 TRBV10-3 TGTGCCATCAGTGGGGACAGTCCCAATCAGCCCCAGCATTTT CAISGDSPNQPQHF
many TRBJ2-5 . TRBV6-2/TRBV6-3 TGTGCCAGCAGTGAGCCCTATCGGGAGACCCAGTACTTC CASSEPYRETQYF
few TRBJ1-5 . TRBV19 TGTGCCAGTAATTACGGGACGACTAGCAATCAGCCCCAGCATTTT CASNYGTTSNQPQHF
. TRBJ1-5 . TRBV25-1 TGTGCCAGCAGTGAATCCGGCAGGGGCCCCCAGCCCCAGCATTTT CASSESGRGPQPQHF
. TRBJ1-5 TRBD1 TRBV28 TGTGCCAGCAGCCACACAGGACAGGACAATCAGCCCCAGCATTTT CASSHTGQDNQPQHF
. TRBJ2-3 . TRBV7-9 TGTGCCAGCCGGGACCCTTCCCAGGCCCCAGATACGCAGTATTTT CASRDPSQAPDTQYF
few TRBJ1-5 TRBD1 TRBV5-1 TGCGCCAGCAGCTCATATGGACAGGGGATTCAGCCCCAGCATTTT CASSSYGQGIQPQHF
many TRBJ1-1 . TRBV25-1 TGTGCCAGCAGTGAATATACCGGGGGCACTGAAGCTTTCTTT CASSEYTGGTEAFF
. TRBJ2-1 . TRBV10-2 TGCGCCAGCAGTCGGATGGAATCGCGACAGTTCTTC CASSRMESRQFF
. TRBJ1-1 . TRBV10-2 TGTGCCAGCAGCCCCCGGGGTGGGGGCGACAACACTGAAGCTTTCTTT CASSPRGGGDNTEAFF
. TRBJ2-5 . TRBV10-3 TGTGCCAGCACCGAACGGCCAGGGAAGGAGACCCAGTACTTC CASTERPGKETQYF
. TRBJ2-7 TRBD1 TRBV7-9 TGTGCCAGCAGCCCACCCTCAGACAGGGGTCAGCAGTACTTC CASSPPSDRGQQYF
many TRBJ1-2 . TRBV20-1 TGCAGTGCTAGAGAGGGGGGTGGCTACACCTTC CSAREGGGYTF